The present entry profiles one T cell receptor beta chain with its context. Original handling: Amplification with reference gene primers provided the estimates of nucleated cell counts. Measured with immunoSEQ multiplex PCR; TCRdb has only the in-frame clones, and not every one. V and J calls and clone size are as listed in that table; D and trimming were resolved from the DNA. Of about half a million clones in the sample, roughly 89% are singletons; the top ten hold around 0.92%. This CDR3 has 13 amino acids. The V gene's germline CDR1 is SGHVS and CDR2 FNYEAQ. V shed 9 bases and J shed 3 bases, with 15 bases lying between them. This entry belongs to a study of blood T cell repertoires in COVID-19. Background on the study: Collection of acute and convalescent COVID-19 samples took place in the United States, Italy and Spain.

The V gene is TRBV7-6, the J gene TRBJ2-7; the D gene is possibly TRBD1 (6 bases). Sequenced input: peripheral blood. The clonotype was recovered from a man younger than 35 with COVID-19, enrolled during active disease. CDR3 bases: TGTGCCAGAGGCCGGGACATCAACTACGAGCAGTACTTC. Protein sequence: CARGRDINYEQYF.